This TCR beta chain was identified during a study of blood T cell repertoires in COVID-19 (dated by TCRdb to 2018 to 2021). In terms of the full investigation: Samples covering the acute and convalescent phases of COVID-19 were provided by collaborators in the United States, Italy and Spain. A freely available public database, intended as a resource for researchers studying the immune response to SARS-CoV-2, is where the repertoires were released. The dataset comprised deeply sampled blood TCRbeta repertoires from subjects exposed to, actively infected with, or recovered from COVID-19. HLA class I and class II types, where available, came from metadata supplied by the sample provider rather than from assay-based typing. The sample metadata nearly always contained a de-identified subject ID, COVID-19 status, age in years and sex. The samples were drawn from the first 160 participants of the ongoing ImmuneRACE study and from over a thousand subjects provided by 6 global collaborators. The material from the prospective study consisted of cDNA or gDNA derived from T cells, B-cell-depleted T cells, or PBMCs.

The full study reports these points: How much clinical and demographic metadata was included differed by source and by participant, and the metadata was provided uncurated.

The collaborating institutions used their own protocols to collect whole blood in K2EDTA tubes. For TCRbeta analysis, collaborator samples were shipped as frozen whole blood, as isolated PBMCs, or as DNA extracted from either sample type. TCRbeta CDR3 regions were amplified from genomic DNA using the immunoSEQ Assay, a bias-controlled multiplex PCR. As for the authors' bioinformatics: The number of nucleated cells in each sample was estimated from the amplification of reference gene primers within the assay. Sequence reads were collapsed and filtered to measure the absolute abundance of every unique TCRbeta CDR3 rearrangement. For each sample, productive Simpson clonality was calculated by taking the square root of Simpson's diversity index across productive rearrangements. TCRdb re-hosts the immuneACCESS table, in-frame sequences only. Its copies lack some clones; in the studies checked, an unresolved V gene accounts for under half of them, and the cause for the rest is not known. That table is the source of V, J and clone size, and D and trimming were worked out from the DNA. For this sample the table gives 100,000 to 150,000 clones, of which over 80% were detected only once. The ten largest clones represent about a tenth of the sample.

The CDR3 sequence holds 15 residues, the cysteine and phenylalanine included. The only DNA kept is the CDR3, 45 bases in frame from the first base. Reading the germline V gene gives CDR1 SGHTA and CDR2 FQGNSA. The junction shows trimming of 2 bases on V and 1 base on J, and the gene matches do not reach 4 bases of it. Concerning this clone: Its antigen has not been determined. Within one base of it there is no much larger clone, and no base qualities were kept.

The TCR sequence derives from a man aged 40-49 years with active or convalescent COVID-19. What was sequenced was peripheral blood. Recombination connected TRBV7-2 to TRBJ2-7, with 8 junctional bases fitting TRBD2. This receptor carries the CDR3 CTSSLSGGESYEQYF. The DNA sequence is given as TGTACCAGCAGCTTAAGCGGGGGTGAATCCTACGAGCAGTACTTC.